These 14 T cell receptor beta chains share one sample of origin, sequenced in a study of T cells in Graves' hyperthyroidism and ophthalmopathy. What was amplified from RNA transcripts were TCR beta CDR3 regions. TCR CDR3 regions were first amplified by RT-PCR with HTBI primers. TCRdb independently ran MiXCR on the multiplex PCR reads; one entry per CDR3 protein. The table includes some 560,000 distinct CDR3 sequences, around 16% detected once. Sequencing was done on a sample of blood. These receptors all stem from a woman in her 30s with Graves' hyperthyroidism.

This clonotype was found many times. The rearrangement links TRBV7-2 to TRBJ2-1; D is unresolved. Trimming left V 2 bases short and J 9 bases short, with 17 bases between. Germline values: CDR1 SGHTA, CDR2 FQGNSA. This CDR3 region has 15 residues. The CDR3 DNA is TGTGCCAGCAGCTTACGGCCTAGTTTGTTGGGTGAGCAGTTCTTC. Translated, it gives CASSLRPSLLGEQFF.

This clonotype was counted many times. The V call is TRBV27, the J call TRBJ2-5, with 9 bases matching TRBD2. Germline CDR1 MNHEY, CDR2 SMNVEV (reference sequence). V gave up 6 bases and J gave up 5 bases; unmatched junction bases: 16. The CDR3 has 17 residues. The CDR3 nucleotides read TGTGCCAGCAGCAAAACCACGGTGCGGGAGGGCCCGGAGACCCAGTACTTC. This codes for CASSKTTVREGPETQYF.

This clonotype was seen a few times. This chain uses TRBV7-3 with TRBJ2-5; D may be TRBD2 (5 bases). The CDR3 is 15 residues long. Germline-derived CDR1 and CDR2 are SGHTA and FQGTGA. Trimming took 6 bases from V and 0 from J, leaving 14 bases between them. The CDR3 here is CASSPSGGYQETQYF. DNA of the CDR3: TGTGCCAGCAGTCCAAGCGGTGGGTACCAAGAGACCCAGTACTTC.

This clonotype has a count of ten or more. The chain carries TRBV7-3 and TRBJ1-4, with 9 bases fitting TRBD1. Germline loops: CDR1 SGHTA, CDR2 FQGTGA. This CDR3 region has 13 residues. Trimming took 3 bases from V and 7 from J; bases not matched to a gene: 0. The CDR3 here is CASSLTGGEKLFF. Written as DNA, the CDR3 is TGTGCCAGCAGCTTGACAGGGGGTGAAAAACTGTTTTTT.

Ten or more counts support this clonotype. V is TRBV2 and J is TRBJ2-7, with TRBD1 identical over 7 bases. The V gene's germline CDR1 is SNHLY and CDR2 FYNNEI. The V segment lost 6 bases and the J segment 4 bases; nucleotides outside the gene matches: 12. The CDR3 runs to 15 residues. CDR3 sequence: CASRGVGRGTYEQYF. CDR3 in DNA: TGTGCCAGCAGAGGAGTAGGCAGGGGGACGTACGAGCAGTACTTC.

This clonotype was detected only a few times. A much larger clone differs by one base, so this may be a read error. The J gene is TRBJ2-7, the V gene TRBV20-1, with TRBD2 matching over 16 bases. CDR3 size: 18 residues. Per the germline V gene, CDR1 is DFQATT and CDR2 is SNEGSKA (reference sequence). Here the CDR3 DNA reads TGCAGTGCCTCCCGGGCGGGACTAGCGGGAGGGAGGGACTACAAGCAGTACTTC. This encodes CSASRAGLAGGRDYKQYF.

The table lists this clonotype with many counts. The chain joins TRBV5-1 to TRBJ1-1; TRBD1 is a possible D gene (5 bases). This CDR3 region has 16 residues. Trimming shortened V by 1 base and J by 0 bases, and 13 bases separated the two germline ends. Germline V gene sequence: CDR1 SGHRS, CDR2 YFSETQ. The CDR3, as DNA: TGCGCCAGCAGCTTGTTACCAGGGAACATGAACACTGAAGCTTTCTTT. Its translation: CASSLLPGNMNTEAFF.

This clonotype was observed at least ten times. This chain uses TRBV28 with TRBJ2-1; 7 bases are a match to TRBD1. Germline V gene sequence: CDR1 MDHEN, CDR2 SYDVKM. With 5 bases clipped from V and 4 bases from J, the junction kept 14 bases outside the gene matches. This CDR3 is 17 amino acids long. In DNA, the CDR3 is TGTGCCAGCAGTCGAAAAGACGGGACAGCCCTATACAATGAGCAGTTCTTC. This translates into CASSRKDGTALYNEQFF.

This clonotype was seen a handful of times. J is TRBJ2-1 and V is TRBV19; 13 bases line up with TRBD2. The ends lost 5 bases at V and 4 bases at J; junction bases unmatched: 17. The CDR3 is made up of 20 amino acids. Germline V gene sequence: CDR1 LNHDA, CDR2 SQIVND (reference sequence). DNA for the CDR3: TGTGCCAGTAGTGCCCCCGGGACTAGCGGGATTGGGGGGGTTTACAATGAGCAGTTCTTC. Residues: CASSAPGTSGIGGVYNEQFF.

This clonotype appeared many times. DNA of the CDR3: TGTGCCTGGAGTCTCAGCTATGGCTACACCTTC. Translating it yields CAWSLSYGYTF. This rearrangement joins TRBV30 to TRBJ1-2, with D unclear. Trimming left V 2 bases short and J 4 bases short, with 5 bases between. The CDR3 covers 11 residues. The V gene's germline CDR1 is GTSNPN and CDR2 SVGIG (reference sequence).

This clonotype occurred many times. The chain has TRBV30 and TRBJ2-3, with D possibly TRBD2 on 5 matching bases. The V and J ends lost 2 bases and 2 bases respectively, with 8 bases between them. In germline, CDR1 is GTSNPN, CDR2 SVGIG (reference sequence). The CDR3 is made up of 13 amino acids. In nucleotides, the CDR3 is TGTGCCTGGAGTAGCGGCAACACAGATACGCAGTATTTT. Translation gives CAWSSGNTDTQYF.

This sequence joins TRBV15 and TRBJ2-2; 8 bases map to TRBD2. The V and J ends lost 6 bases and 6 bases, in that order; junction bases with no gene match: 9. CDR3 length: 15 amino acids. Germline assignment: CDR1 LNHNV and CDR2 YYDKDF (reference sequence). The CDR3 protein is CATRMSGSGSGELFF. CDR3 nucleotide sequence: TGTGCCACCAGAATGAGCGGGAGTGGATCCGGGGAGCTGTTTTTT.

This chain joins TRBV20-1 and TRBJ2-7; D may be TRBD2 (6 bases). This CDR3 spans 14 amino acids. Germline values: CDR1 DFQATT, CDR2 SNEGSKA (reference sequence). Trimming removed 8 bases at V and 1 base at J, with 18 bases between. This CDR3 reads CSPQPPGESYEQYF. The CDR3, as DNA: TGCAGTCCACAGCCCCCGGGGGAGTCCTACGAGCAGTACTTC.

This clonotype was picked up many times. CDR3 DNA sequence: TGTGCCAGCAGTGCTTCAGGGGTGGTGCGAGAGACCCAGTACTTC. This codes for CASSASGVVRETQYF. The chain is built from TRBV2 and TRBJ2-5, with TRBD1 as a possible D gene (6 bases). V was pared by 4 bases and J by 4 bases, with 16 bases between. CDR3 length: 15 residues. CDR1 SNHLY and CDR2 FYNNEI come from the germline V gene. Supplemented by reference TRBV2 and TRBJ2-5, the full variable domain reads EPEVTQTPSHQVTQMGQEVILRCVPISNHLYFYWYRQILGQKVEFLVSFYNNEISEKSEIFDDQFSVERPDGSNFTLKIRSTKLEDSAMYFCASSASGVVRETQYFGPGTRLLVL.